This T cell receptor (beta chain) was profiled in a study of cytomegalovirus exposure and HLA in healthy donors. Study results and limitations: A few V segments could not be told apart, such as TRBV6-2 and TRBV6-3, and were left out.

The CDR3 sequence is 15 residues long. V lost 4 bases and J lost 0, with 13 bases in between. Germline CDR1 is SNHLY and CDR2 is FYNNEI. With 60 Vbeta and 13 Jbeta primers, the PCR was carried out. Method: immunoSEQ multiplex PCR; TCRdb's copy keeps in-frame clones and lacks some. The sample consists of under 200,000 clones, more than 80% of them appearing once. As for this clone: The antigen is unknown.

This rearrangement joins TRBV2 to TRBJ2-7; D unclear. The sequenced sample consisted of PBMCs. This clonotype was sampled from a woman aged 18-35 years in good health and CMV-seronegative. The CDR3 reads CASSASANPSYEQYF. CDR3 nucleotide sequence: TGTGCCAGCAGTGCTAGTGCGAACCCCTCCTACGAGCAGTACTTC.